The T cell receptor beta chain described here comes from a study of blood T cells in healthy people across ages. Broader study findings: Getting older went along with TCR beta diversity per million T cells dropping roughly linearly. Naive and antigen-experienced cells could not be conclusively compared, given unsorted PBMCs.

A second PCR of roughly 7 to 11 cycles used a sample-barcoded 5' primer and a J-beta primer mix. No fewer than 2.5 million CDR3-containing paired-end reads came from each sample. TCRdb reprocessed the 5' RACE reads with MiXCR, giving one entry per CDR3 protein. Altogether around 800,000 distinct CDR3 sequences are present, approximately 55% being singletons, with the ten largest covering 40% to 50%. V was cut by 4 bases and J by 0 bases, with 11 bases left in between. This CDR3 spans 15 amino acids. The germline CDR1 and CDR2 sequences are SGHRS and YFSETQ. About this clonotype: Its cognate antigen is unknown.

The sequencing input was blood. This clonotype was obtained from a man older than 75 in good health. The V gene is TRBV5-1, the J gene TRBJ2-1; D is possibly TRBD1 (5 bases). CDR3 nucleotides: TGCGCCAGCAGCCCTGGACAAGTCTCCTACAATGAGCAGTTCTTC. Its protein is CASSPGQVSYNEQFF.